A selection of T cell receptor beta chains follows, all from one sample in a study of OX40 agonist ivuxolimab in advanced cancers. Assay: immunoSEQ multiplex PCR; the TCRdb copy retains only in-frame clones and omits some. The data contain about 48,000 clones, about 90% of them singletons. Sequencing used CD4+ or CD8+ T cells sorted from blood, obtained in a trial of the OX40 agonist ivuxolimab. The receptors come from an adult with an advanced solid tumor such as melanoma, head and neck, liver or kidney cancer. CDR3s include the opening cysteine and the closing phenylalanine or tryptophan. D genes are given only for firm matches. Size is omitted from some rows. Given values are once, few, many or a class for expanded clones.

TGTGCCAGCAGCTTGGAGTCAGATACGCAGTATTTT	CASSLESDTQYF	.	.	TRBJ2-3	TRBV5-4
TGCGCCAGCAGCCATACCAGAGGGGCTGAAGCTTTCTTT	CASSHTRGAEAFF	.	.	TRBJ1-1	TRBV10-2
TGCGCCAGCCGTGGAGGAAACACCATATATTTT	CASRGGNTIYF	.	.	TRBJ1-3	TRBV5-1
TGTGCCAGCAGCCCCGGAGGGGAGGAGACCCAGTACTTC	CASSPGGEETQYF	.	.	TRBJ2-5	TRBV4-2
TGTGCCAGCAGCTTCTCGGTGAACACTGAAGCTTTCTTT	CASSFSVNTEAFF	.	.	TRBJ1-1	TRBV5-5
TGTGCCAGCAGCTTGGGCGGCAGGAACACTGAAGCTTTCTTT	CASSLGGRNTEAFF	.	.	TRBJ1-1	TRBV5-6
TGTGCCTGGAGTAGGGACAGTCAAGAGACCCAGTACTTC	CAWSRDSQETQYF	once	TRBD1	TRBJ2-5	TRBV30
TGTGCCAGCAGCGTATCGGGGATGGGGGGTCAGCCCCAGCATTTT	CASSVSGMGGQPQHF	.	.	TRBJ1-5	TRBV9
TGTGCCAGCAGCTTCAGGCACCCGAACACTGAAGCTTTCTTT	CASSFRHPNTEAFF	once	.	TRBJ1-1	TRBV7-8
TGTGCCAGCAGTGAAGAGAGCGGGGGGGAGACCCAGTACTTC	CASSEESGGETQYF	.	TRBD2	TRBJ2-5	TRBV6-1
TGTGCCAGCAGTTTTTTGTCTAGCGGGGGGGCCGGGACCGGGGAGCTGTTTTTT	CASSFLSSGGAGTGELFF	.	TRBD2	TRBJ2-2	TRBV27
TGCAGCGTTTGGGGAACAGGGGGCACTGAAGCTTTCTTT	CSVWGTGGTEAFF	.	TRBD1	TRBJ1-1	TRBV29-1